Below, 9 T cell receptor beta chains from the same sample are listed, as sequenced in a study of blood T cells in healthy people across ages. A second PCR of 7 to 11 cycles used a sample-barcoded 5' primer and a J-beta primer mix. TCRdb processed the 5' RACE reads anew with MiXCR; each CDR3 protein has one entry. Altogether hundreds of thousands of distinct CDR3 sequences are present, roughly 50% being singletons, with the ten largest covering around 25%. Material for sequencing was blood. The source is a man aged 35 to 55 in good health.

The chain recombines TRBV7-8 with TRBJ1-4; D remains ambiguous. Germline-derived CDR1 and CDR2 are SGHVS and FQNEAQ. The ends were cut back, 5 bases at V and 0 bases at J, with 7 bases in the middle. CDR3 length: 14 amino acids. CDR3 protein: CASSRFSTNEKLFF. The CDR3 nucleotides read TGTGCCAGCAGCCGTTTTTCAACTAATGAAAAACTGTTTTTT.

This clonotype was observed at least ten times. Mismatch with germline at one junction end may stem from a read error. The V gene is TRBV5-1, the J gene TRBJ1-1; 7 positions match TRBD1. Germline loops: CDR1 SGHRS, CDR2 YFSETQ. The length of the CDR3 is 11 residues. This CDR3 is CASSFGTEAFF. CDR3 in DNA: TGCGCCAGCAGTTTCGGGACAGAGGCGTTCTTC.

J is TRBJ2-7 and V is TRBV6-6; 14 bases fit TRBD2. Matching the DNA end better, TRBJ2-5 makes the J call doubtful. The V gene's germline CDR1 is MNHNY and CDR2 SVGAGI (reference sequence). The CDR3 consists of 17 residues. The CDR3 sequence: CASSQTSGGALEETQYF. The CDR3 DNA reads TGTGCCAGCAGTCAGACTAGCGGGGGGGCTTTAGAAGAGACCCAGTACTTC.

The gene calls are TRBV14 and TRBJ1-2, with D hard to call. V was clipped by 3 bases and J by 0 bases, with 8 bases between them. CDR1 SGHDN and CDR2 FVKESK come from the germline V gene. This CDR3 region has 14 residues. CDR3 protein: CASSQFTSNYGYTF. In DNA, the CDR3 is TGTGCCAGCAGCCAGTTCACATCTAACTATGGCTACACCTTC. Combining the CDR3 with reference TRBV14 and TRBJ1-2 gives the whole variable domain EAGVTQFPSHSVIEKGQTVTLRCDPISGHDNLYWYRRVMGKEIKFLLHFVKESKQDESGMPNNRFLAERTGGTYSTLKVQPAELEDSGVYFCASSQFTSNYGYTFGSGTRLTVV.

This clonotype was observed a few times. V gene TRBV24-1 combines with J gene TRBJ2-3, with 9 bases lining up with TRBD1. The CDR3 has 15 residues. With 10 bases clipped from V and 6 bases from J, the junction kept 13 bases outside the gene matches. The V gene's germline CDR1 is KGHDR and CDR2 SFDVKD. The CDR3 DNA reads as TGTGCCACAAGCTCTTCGGGACAGGGTATTGATACGCAGTATTTT. It yields the protein CATSSSGQGIDTQYF.

This clonotype was recorded at least ten times. J is TRBJ1-1 and V is TRBV28, with D hard to call. This CDR3 has 11 amino acids. Between the trimmed V and J ends, which lost 9 bases and 2 bases, there was a span of 7 bases. The germline V gene has CDR1 MDHEN and CDR2 SYDVKM. The CDR3 reads CASRSNTEAFF. The CDR3 coding sequence is TGTGCCAGTAGGAGCAACACTGAAGCTTTCTTT.

This clonotype was counted between two and nine times. The genes are TRBV6-5 and TRBJ2-5, with D perhaps being TRBD1 or TRBD2 (5 bases each). The tail of the sequence fits TRBJ2-7 better, so the J call may be wrong. Germline lookup yields CDR1 MNHEY and CDR2 SVGAGI. The CDR3 has 13 residues. CDR3: CASSYSTRGEQYF. Here the CDR3 DNA reads TGTGCCAGCAGTTACTCGACGAGGGGCGAGCAGTACTTC.

There are a few counts of this clonotype. The chain links TRBV29-1 to TRBJ2-3; D tentatively fits TRBD1 or TRBD2 (5 bases each). CDR1 is SQVTM, CDR2 ANQGSEA, per germline. V was trimmed by 7 bases and J by 2 bases, leaving 13 bases between them. This CDR3 is built from 13 residues. This CDR3 reads CSAGDVSTDTQYF. CDR3 bases: TGCAGCGCTGGGGACGTATCCACAGATACGCAGTATTTT.

This clonotype was seen only a few times. The rearrangement links TRBV7-9 to TRBJ2-3; D remains ambiguous. The V and J ends lost 5 bases and 0 bases respectively, with 9 bases between them. CDR1 is SEHNR and CDR2 is FQNEAQ in the germline V gene (reference sequence). The CDR3 is 14 residues long. The CDR3 is CASSHTESTDTQYF. CDR3 sequence (DNA): TGTGCCAGCAGCCACACTGAAAGCACAGATACGCAGTATTTT.